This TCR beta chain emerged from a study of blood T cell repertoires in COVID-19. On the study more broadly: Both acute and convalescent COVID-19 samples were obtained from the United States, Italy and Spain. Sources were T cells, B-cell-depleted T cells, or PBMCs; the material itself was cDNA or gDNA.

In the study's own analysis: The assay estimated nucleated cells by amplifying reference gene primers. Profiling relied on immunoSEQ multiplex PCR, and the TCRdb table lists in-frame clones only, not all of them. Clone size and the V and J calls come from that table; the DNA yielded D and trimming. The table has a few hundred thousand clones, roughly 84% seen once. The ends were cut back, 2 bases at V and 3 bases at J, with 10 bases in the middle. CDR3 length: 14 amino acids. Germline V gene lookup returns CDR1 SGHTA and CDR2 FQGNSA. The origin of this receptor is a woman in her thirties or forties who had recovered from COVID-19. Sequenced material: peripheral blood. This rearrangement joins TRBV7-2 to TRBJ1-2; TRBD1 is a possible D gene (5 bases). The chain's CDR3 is CASSLNRGYYGYTF. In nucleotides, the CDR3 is TGTGCCAGCAGCTTAAATCGGGGGTACTATGGCTACACCTTC.